This TCR beta chain was sequenced during a study of glioma-infiltrating T cells after dendritic cell vaccination. Study at large: Treatment, given 2003 to 2012, was autologous tumor lysate-pulsed dendritic cell vaccination. Monocyte-derived dendritic cells, cultured 6 to 8 days with IL-4 and GM-CSF, were pulsed with autologous tumor lysate.

V trimming: 3 bases; J trimming: 5 bases; junction bases outside the gene matches: 3. Germline V gene data show CDR1 as LNHDA and CDR2 as SQIVND (reference sequence). The CDR3 sequence is 14 residues long. Time point here: after dendritic cell vaccination, including at tumor progression/relapse. All glioblastoma patients lacked an isocitrate dehydrogenase mutation. The data were produced by immunoSEQ multiplex PCR, yet TCRdb's version contains in-frame clones alone and is incomplete. This sample has 85,000 to 100,000 clones; about 85% occur once, and the top ten carry 8.5%. V is TRBV19 and J is TRBJ2-4; 8 positions match TRBD2. The sequenced sample was blood, obtained after dendritic cell vaccination. This sequence originates from a human donor with glioblastoma. CDR3 coding DNA: TGTGCCAGTAGTATGTCGGGGGGGGAAAACATTCAGTACTTC. It is translated as CASSMSGGENIQYF.